This T cell receptor (beta chain) stems from a study of blood T cell repertoires in COVID-19. Overall study context: Researchers got acute and convalescent COVID-19 samples from the United States, Italy and Spain. PBMCs, B-cell-depleted T cells, or T cells provided the cDNA or gDNA that made up the material.

The data were produced by immunoSEQ multiplex PCR, yet TCRdb's version contains in-frame clones alone and is incomplete. In the table there are around 63,000 clones, roughly 88% of which are singletons. The CDR3 consists of 15 residues. Germline trimming cut 6 bases from V and 6 bases from J; bases unmatched to any gene: 13. Germline-derived CDR1 and CDR2 are SGHRS and YFSETQ. This clonotype originated in a woman older than 75 with acute or convalescent COVID-19. The sequenced sample was peripheral blood. This chain joins TRBV5-1 and TRBJ1-2; TRBD1 aligns across 8 bases. The chain's CDR3 is CASTDPGRQGHGYTF. The CDR3 DNA is TGCGCCAGCACCGACCCGGGGAGACAGGGGCATGGCTACACCTTC. Full variable domain (remainder filled in from reference TRBV5-1 and TRBJ1-2): KAGVTQTPRYLIKTRGQQVTLSCSPISGHRSVSWYQQTPGQGLQFLFEYFSETQRNKGNFPGRFSGRQFSNSRSEMNVSTLELGDSALYLCASTDPGRQGHGYTFGSGTRLTVV.